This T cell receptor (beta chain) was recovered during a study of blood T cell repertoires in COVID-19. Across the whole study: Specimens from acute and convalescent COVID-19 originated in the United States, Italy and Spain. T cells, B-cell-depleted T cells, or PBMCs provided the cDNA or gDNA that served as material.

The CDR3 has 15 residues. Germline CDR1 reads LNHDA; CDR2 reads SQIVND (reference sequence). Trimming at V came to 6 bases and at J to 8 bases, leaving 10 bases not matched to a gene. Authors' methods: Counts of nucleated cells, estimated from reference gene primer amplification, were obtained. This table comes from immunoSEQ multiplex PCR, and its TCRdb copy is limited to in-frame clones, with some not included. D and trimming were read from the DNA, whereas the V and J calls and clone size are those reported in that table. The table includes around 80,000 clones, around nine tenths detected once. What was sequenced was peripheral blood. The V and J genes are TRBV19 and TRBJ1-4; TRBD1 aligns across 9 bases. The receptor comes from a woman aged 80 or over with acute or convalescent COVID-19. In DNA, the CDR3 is TGTGCCAGTAGGAACAGGGGGCGGCCCGGAGAAAAACTGTTTTTT. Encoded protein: CASRNRGRPGEKLFF.